This entry lists 23 T cell receptor beta chains sequenced from one sample in a study of blood T cell repertoires in COVID-19. The repertoire was sequenced with immunoSEQ multiplex PCR; TCRdb's copy has only in-frame clones and lacks some. The sample has 150,000 or so clones; 65% to 85% are singletons. What was sequenced was PBMCs or T cells enriched from blood (not recorded which). Receptor source: a woman aged 45-59 years in a cohort exposed to, infected with or recovered from COVID-19 (not recorded which).

The chain joins TRBV5-1 to TRBJ1-2; 8 bases are shared with TRBD1. Germline values: CDR1 SGHRS, CDR2 YFSETQ. V lost 4 bases to trimming and J lost 4 bases; unmatched junction nucleotides: 3. The CDR3 length is 13 residues. CDR3 region: CASSAGTGYGYTF. As DNA, the CDR3 is TGCGCCAGCAGCGCCGGGACAGGCTATGGCTACACCTTC.

The chain carries TRBV28 and TRBJ1-4, with D possibly TRBD1 on 5 matching bases. Trimming took 3 bases from V and 7 from J, leaving 21 bases between them. The germline gives CDR1 MDHEN, CDR2 SYDVKM. The CDR3 spans 17 residues. The CDR3 nucleotides are TGTGCCAGCAGTTTGCGTTTCGTAATTGGGGGGGTTGAAAAACTGTTTTTT. Its translation: CASSLRFVIGGVEKLFF.

The rearrangement links TRBV10-3 to TRBJ2-7, with TRBD1 identical over 8 bases. After removal of 4 bases from V and 2 bases from J, the junction contained 4 bases not matched to a gene. The CDR3 runs to 14 residues. CDR1 and CDR2 from the germline V gene are ENHRY and SYGVKD. CDR3 nucleotides: TGTGCCATCAGTGCAGGGGGCCCCACCTACGAGCAGTACTTC. Protein product: CAISAGGPTYEQYF.

The chain recombines TRBV27 with TRBJ2-3, with 8 bases that match TRBD2. Per the germline V gene, CDR1 is MNHEY and CDR2 is SMNVEV (reference sequence). V shed 4 bases and J 5 bases; nucleotides not matched to a gene: 11. The CDR3 extends over 16 amino acids. CDR3 bases: TGTGCCAGCAGTTCACTCCTATTCGCGGGGGGAGATACGCAGTATTTT. Its protein product is CASSSLLFAGGDTQYF.

A remark on this clone: This same CDR3 is encoded by further DNA sequences in the sample. The rearrangement links TRBV27 to TRBJ1-1; TRBD1 matches 8 bases. The trim removed 2 bases at V and 4 bases at J, leaving 3 bases unmatched. The CDR3 extends over 14 amino acids. Germline-derived CDR1 and CDR2 are MNHEY and SMNVEV (reference sequence). The CDR3 sequence is CASSLRTGGTEAFF. CDR3 sequence (DNA): TGTGCCAGCAGTTTACGAACAGGGGGCACTGAAGCTTTCTTT.

V usage is TRBV28 and J usage is TRBJ2-5; D uncertain. Trimming removed 5 bases from V and 2 bases from J, with 6 bases in between. The CDR3 has 12 amino acids. From germline, CDR1 is MDHEN and CDR2 SYDVKM. This CDR3 is CASSTIQETQYF. The CDR3 DNA reads as TGTGCCAGCAGTACAATACAAGAGACCCAGTACTTC.

The rearrangement joins TRBV4-1 to TRBJ1-5, with no clear D. Germline CDR1 is MGHRA and CDR2 is YSYEKL. V dropped 0 bases and J dropped 3 bases, with 12 bases sitting between them. The CDR3 spans 16 residues. As DNA, the CDR3 is TGCGCCAGCAGCCAAGAAACCGAGTTCCTCAATCAGCCCCAGCATTTT. Its protein is CASSQETEFLNQPQHF.

Only one count was recorded for this clone. This chain connects TRBV7-3 to TRBJ2-1; 8 bases fit TRBD2. Trimming removed 5 bases from V and 0 bases from J; junction bases left unmatched: 3. Germline V lookup: CDR1 SGHTA, CDR2 FQGTGA. This CDR3 has 15 amino acids. CDR3 nucleotides: TGTGCCAGCAGCAACCGGGGGGGCTCCTACAATGAGCAGTTCTTC. Translating gives CASSNRGGSYNEQFF.

The rearrangement joins TRBV5-1 to TRBJ2-2; D is possibly TRBD1 (6 bases). The germline V and J ends were trimmed by 7 bases and 4 bases, with 14 bases remaining between them. The CDR3 consists of 14 residues. Per germline, CDR1 SGHRS and CDR2 YFSETQ. Written as DNA, the CDR3 is TGCGCCAGCGGACCAAAAGGGGGCACCGGGGAGCTGTTTTTT. Translating it yields CASGPKGGTGELFF.

The chain has TRBV7-2 and TRBJ2-3; 9 positions match TRBD1. The length of the CDR3 is 15 residues. V dropped 5 bases and J dropped 3; count of bases not matched to a gene: 6. The V gene's germline CDR1 is SGHTA and CDR2 FQGNSA. The CDR3 region is CASSLPGQGTDTQYF. CDR3 coding DNA: TGTGCCAGCAGCCTACCGGGACAGGGTACAGATACGCAGTATTTT.

This clone is a singleton in its sample. The chain is built from TRBV7-9 and TRBJ2-5, with 13 bases identical to TRBD2. The CDR3 is 17 residues long. V lost 5 bases and J lost 0; bases outside the gene matches: 6. Germline lookup yields CDR1 SEHNR and CDR2 FQNEAQ (reference sequence). CDR3 region: CASSKLAGGRYQETQYF. Written as DNA, the CDR3 is TGTGCCAGCAGCAAACTAGCGGGGGGGCGATACCAAGAGACCCAGTACTTC.

This chain uses TRBV28 with TRBJ2-5; perhaps TRBD2 as D (6 bases). The CDR3 is 14 residues long. Germline CDR1 and CDR2: MDHEN and SYDVKM. V lost 4 bases, J lost 2 bases, and 11 bases lay in between. CDR3 region: CASSWGEAQETQYF. The CDR3 region has the DNA TGTGCCAGCAGTTGGGGGGAGGCACAAGAGACCCAGTACTTC.

CDR3 in DNA: TGTGCCAGCAGTGTCAGGGGAGGAAACACCATATATTTT. Amino acid sequence: CASSVRGGNTIYF. The gene calls are TRBV2 and TRBJ1-3; D perhaps matches TRBD1 (6 bases). Trimming shortened V by 4 bases and J by 4 bases, and 8 bases separated the two germline ends. The CDR3 sequence is 13 residues long. CDR1 is SNHLY and CDR2 is FYNNEI in the germline V gene.

The V call is TRBV7-2, the J call TRBJ1-5; a possible D gene is TRBD1 (6 bases). The CDR3 is 14 residues long. Per the germline V gene, CDR1 is SGHTA and CDR2 is FQGNSA. Trimming removed 1 base at V and 6 bases at J, with 10 bases between. This CDR3 reads CASSLVQGTQPQHF. As DNA, the CDR3 is TGTGCCAGCAGCTTAGTTCAGGGGACTCAGCCCCAGCATTTT.

V usage is TRBV5-1 and J usage is TRBJ1-4; D possibly corresponds to TRBD1 (6 bases). CDR1 SGHRS and CDR2 YFSETQ come from the germline V gene. CDR3 size: 15 residues. V dropped 1 base and J dropped 7 bases, with 14 bases sitting between them. CDR3 nucleotide sequence: TGCGCCAGCAGCTTGTCCAGGGGTCTGAGTGAAAAACTGTTTTTT. Amino acids: CASSLSRGLSEKLFF.

This clone was counted once. The genes are TRBV30 and TRBJ2-5; D not certain. Germline V gives CDR1 GTSNPN, CDR2 SVGIG (reference sequence). This CDR3 has 14 amino acids. Trimming left V 7 bases short and J 2 bases short, with 17 bases between. CDR3 loop: CASDLAAQQETQYF. The CDR3 DNA reads TGTGCCTCCGACTTGGCAGCACAACAAGAGACCCAGTACTTC.

This clone has just one count. The J gene is TRBJ2-7, the V gene TRBV27; the match to TRBD2 covers 13 bases. Trimming took 5 bases from V and 0 from J; bases not matched to a gene: 1. The CDR3 sequence is 15 residues long. Germline CDR1 reads MNHEY; CDR2 reads SMNVEV (reference sequence). The CDR3 here is CASSRLAGGSYEQYF. DNA of the CDR3: TGTGCCAGCAGTAGACTAGCGGGGGGCTCCTACGAGCAGTACTTC.

V usage is TRBV6-5 and J usage is TRBJ2-3, with D tentatively TRBD1 (5 bases). Per germline, CDR1 MNHEY and CDR2 SVGAGI. There are 15 residues in the CDR3. V shed 6 bases and J shed 1 base, with 14 bases lying between them. CDR3 sequence reads: CASRKGGARTDTQYF. The CDR3, as DNA: TGTGCCAGCAGGAAAGGTGGGGCGCGCACAGATACGCAGTATTTT.

Remarks on this clone: Other nucleotide sequences in the sample specify the same CDR3. The rearrangement uses TRBV29-1 and TRBJ1-5; D may be TRBD1 (5 bases). V dropped 4 bases and J dropped 2 bases, with 9 bases sitting between them. The germline gives CDR1 SQVTM, CDR2 ANQGSEA. The CDR3 is made up of 13 amino acids. The DNA of the CDR3 is TGCAGCGTTGGAGGAGGGGGCAATCAGCCCCAGCATTTT. Protein: CSVGGGGNQPQHF.

The V and J genes are TRBV12-3 or TRBV12-4 and TRBJ2-7; D ambiguous. This CDR3 spans 13 amino acids. V lost 0 bases to trimming and J lost 6 bases, with 9 bases between them. Here the CDR3 DNA reads TGTGCCAGCAGTTTAGCTGATGGCGGCGAGCAGTACTTC. Encoded protein: CASSLADGGEQYF.

The chain joins TRBV19 to TRBJ1-2; 7 nucleotides align to TRBD1. V lost 5 bases, J lost 4 bases, and 16 bases stayed unmatched. Germline CDR1 LNHDA, CDR2 SQIVND (reference sequence). CDR3 length: 17 residues. The CDR3 coding sequence is TGTGCCAGTAGTCCCCCCCAACCGGGACAGAGGGTCTATGGCTACACCTTC. Translated, it gives CASSPPQPGQRVYGYTF.

The CDR3 region has the DNA TGTGCCAGCAGTTTAGGGACAGGGAACGATCAGCCCCAGCATTTT. It translates to CASSLGTGNDQPQHF. The gene calls are TRBV27 and TRBJ1-5; 9 bases agree with TRBD1. Unmatched junction bases numbered 4, after V lost 2 bases and J lost 5 bases. Per the germline V gene, CDR1 is MNHEY and CDR2 is SMNVEV (reference sequence). This CDR3 region has 15 residues.

This clone was seen once. The rearrangement links TRBV5-1 to TRBJ2-7; D might be TRBD1 (6 bases). The V and J ends lost 2 bases and 5 bases respectively, with 11 bases between them. The CDR3 is 13 amino acids. Germline V gene sequence: CDR1 SGHRS, CDR2 YFSETQ. This CDR3 reads CASSLQGLDEQYF. CDR3 DNA: TGCGCCAGCAGCTTACAGGGCCTTGACGAGCAGTACTTC.